These 23 T cell receptor beta chains originate from one sample sequenced in a study of a mutant IDH1 vaccine in newly diagnosed glioma. What these receptors recognize is not known. Produced via immunoSEQ multiplex PCR; TCRdb's table is partial and in-frame only. The table records 43,000 or so clones, approximately 88% of them present only once. The time point: week 23, last vaccination. Each vaccine dose was 300 ug of mutant IDH1 20-mer peptide, with topical imiquimod. The material was PBMCs, obtained from a glioma patient whose treatment included an IDH1 peptide vaccine. These receptors came from a young woman with glioma. Some clones in this sample may be carry-over from other donors' samples.

The V call is TRBV5-4, the J call TRBJ2-2; D perhaps matches TRBD2 (7 bases). The germline V and J ends were trimmed by 3 bases and 3 bases, with 15 bases remaining between them. Germline CDR1 and CDR2: SGHNT and YYREEE (reference sequence). CDR3 length: 16 residues. The CDR3 spells CASSSRGGSYTGELFF. The CDR3 DNA reads TGTGCCAGCAGCTCTAGGGGGGGGTCCTACACCGGGGAGCTGTTTTTT.

The rearrangement uses TRBV29-1 and TRBJ2-7; 9 positions match TRBD1. The CDR3 length is 12 residues. Germline values: CDR1 SQVTM, CDR2 ANQGSEA. The J segment lost 5 bases and the V segment lost 7 bases, leaving 6 bases of the junction unmatched. CDR3 in amino acids: CSGRTGDNEQYF. The CDR3 bases are TGCAGCGGCCGGACAGGGGACAACGAGCAGTACTTC.

The chain is built from TRBV9 and TRBJ1-4; possible D gene TRBD1, 5 bases. Germline CDR1 is SGDLS and CDR2 is YYNGEE. The CDR3 consists of 16 residues. V was clipped by 2 bases and J by 4 bases, with 15 bases between them. The CDR3 DNA is TGTGCCAGCAGCGTGACCCCGGGGGGGGGTAATGAAAAACTGTTTTTT. Its protein product is CASSVTPGGGNEKLFF.

This chain uses TRBV4-2 with TRBJ2-3; 10 bases agree with TRBD2. Germline lookup yields CDR1 LGHNA and CDR2 YNFKEQ. V lost 0 bases, J lost 7 bases, and 13 bases stayed unmatched. CDR3 length: 18 amino acids. The CDR3 here is CASSQDKGGAGGQNTQYF. CDR3 in DNA: TGTGCCAGCAGCCAAGATAAAGGAGGAGCGGGGGGGCAAAATACGCAGTATTTT.

This clone has just a few counts. V is TRBV11-1 and J is TRBJ2-1, with D uncertain. Per germline, CDR1 SGHAT and CDR2 FQDESV (reference sequence). The length of the CDR3 is 12 residues. V dropped 5 bases and J dropped 8 bases, with 10 bases sitting between them. The CDR3 DNA reads TGTGCCAGCAGCCCGGTGGGCTATGAGCAGTTCTTC. This translates into CASSPVGYEQFF.

The chain joins TRBV19 to TRBJ1-2; 8 bases line up with TRBD1. CDR1 LNHDA and CDR2 SQIVND come from the germline V gene (reference sequence). CDR3 size: 19 residues. V was clipped by 2 bases and J by 0 bases; unmatched bases: 14. DNA of the CDR3: TGTGCCAGTAGTATAATCCGTGGACAGGGAGGAGTAGCTAACTATGGCTACACCTTC. Amino acids: CASSIIRGQGGVANYGYTF. The variable domain in full, with the rest retrieved from reference TRBV19 and TRBJ1-2, is DGGITQSPKYLFRKEGQNVTLSCEQNLNHDAMYWYRQDPGQGLRLIYYSQIVNDFQKGDIAEGYSVSREKKESFPLTVTSAQKNPTAFYLCASSIIRGQGGVANYGYTFGSGTRLTVV.

This chain joins TRBV29-1 and TRBJ2-1; D is possibly TRBD2 (6 bases). This CDR3 region has 10 residues. Deletions cut 7 bases from V and 9 bases from J, with 10 bases between. The V gene's germline CDR1 is SQVTM and CDR2 ANQGSEA. As DNA, the CDR3 is TGCAGCGGGGTGCGGGGTGAGCAGTTCTTC. The encoded protein is CSGVRGEQFF.

This chain links TRBV9 with TRBJ2-7; 7 bases are a match to TRBD2. Germline V lookup: CDR1 SGDLS, CDR2 YYNGEE. Trimming at V came to 4 bases and at J to 1 base, leaving 11 bases not matched to a gene. This CDR3 has 16 residues. In nucleotides, the CDR3 is TGTGCCAGCAGCTTCAGCCCTAGCGGACGGTCCTACGAGCAGTACTTC. It encodes CASSFSPSGRSYEQYF.

The genes are TRBV15 and TRBJ2-7, with 7 bases matching TRBD2. Germline V gives CDR1 LNHNV, CDR2 YYDKDF (reference sequence). The V gene end was trimmed by 0 bases and the J gene end by 7 bases; junction bases not matched to a gene: 15. The CDR3 totals 17 residues. CDR3 sequence: CATSREAGRALGGEQYF. In DNA form, the CDR3 reads TGTGCCACCAGCAGAGAAGCAGGGAGGGCGCTGGGGGGAGAGCAGTACTTC.

In its sample, this clone was seen once. V gene TRBV5-1 combines with J gene TRBJ2-1, with 10 nucleotides matching TRBD2. CDR3 length equals 18 residues. Germline values: CDR1 SGHRS, CDR2 YFSETQ. With 0 bases clipped from V and 2 bases from J, the junction kept 8 bases outside the gene matches. DNA of the CDR3: TGCGCCAGCAGCTTGGGGAGACTAGCGGGCCCTACCTACAATGAGCAGTTCTTC. The encoded protein is CASSLGRLAGPTYNEQFF.

The chain carries TRBV19 and TRBJ2-5; 9 bases agree with TRBD2. CDR3 length: 13 amino acids. CDR1 is LNHDA, CDR2 SQIVND, per germline (reference sequence). Trimming removed 2 bases from V and 5 bases from J; junction bases left unmatched: 0. The CDR3 sequence is CASSITSGETQYF. Written as DNA, the CDR3 is TGTGCCAGTAGTATAACTAGCGGGGAGACCCAGTACTTC.

The genes are TRBV5-4 and TRBJ2-5; tentative D call: TRBD2 (7 bases). The germline gives CDR1 SGHNT, CDR2 YYREEE (reference sequence). V shed 6 bases and J shed 3 bases, with 18 bases lying between them. The CDR3 has 15 amino acids. CDR3: CASTWRGGAEETQYF. CDR3 coding DNA: TGTGCCAGCACGTGGAGGGGGGGGGCAGAAGAGACCCAGTACTTC.

V gene TRBV5-5 combines with J gene TRBJ2-5, with 8 bases identical to TRBD1. Trimming cost V 3 bases and J 5 bases; bases outside gene matches: 6. The V gene's germline CDR1 is SGHKS and CDR2 YYEKEE (reference sequence). CDR3 length: 14 amino acids. The CDR3: CASSSSGGLETQYF. The CDR3 nucleotides read TGTGCCAGCAGCTCCTCAGGGGGCTTGGAGACCCAGTACTTC.

The chain employs TRBV10-3 and TRBJ2-3; D gene ambiguous. This CDR3 has 14 amino acids. Germline values: CDR1 ENHRY, CDR2 SYGVKD. Trimming shortened V by 2 bases and J by 0 bases, and 6 bases separated the two germline ends. CDR3 region: CAISEPRSTDTQYF. The CDR3 bases are TGTGCCATCAGTGAGCCTAGGAGCACAGATACGCAGTATTTT.

The chain carries TRBV27 and TRBJ2-7; D possibly corresponds to TRBD2 (5 bases). Germline-derived CDR1 and CDR2 are MNHEY and SMNVEV (reference sequence). The CDR3 is made up of 13 amino acids. Trimming removed 10 bases at V and 6 bases at J, with 19 bases between. The CDR3 DNA follows: TGTGCCACCTCGACGAGGGCGAGGTCCGAGCAGTACTTC. This sequence encodes CATSTRARSEQYF.

This CDR3 reads CASTLQALWSTDTQYF. CDR3 DNA: TGTGCCAGCACCCTGCAGGCACTGTGGAGCACAGATACGCAGTATTTT. J is TRBJ2-3 and V is TRBV5-5; no firm D call. Deletions cut 6 bases from V and 0 bases from J, with 17 bases between. The V gene's germline CDR1 is SGHKS and CDR2 YYEKEE (reference sequence). This CDR3 has 16 amino acids.

The genes are TRBV6-5 and TRBJ1-2; D gene ambiguous. Trimming pared 2 bases from V and 8 bases from J, leaving 21 bases between. Germline lookup yields CDR1 MNHEY and CDR2 SVGAGI. This CDR3 comprises 16 residues. This CDR3 reads CASSYRSGVQREGYTF. The CDR3 region has the DNA TGTGCCAGCAGTTACAGGTCTGGAGTTCAACGGGAGGGCTACACCTTC.

The gene calls are TRBV27 and TRBJ2-7; 12 nucleotides match TRBD2. Per the germline V gene, CDR1 is MNHEY and CDR2 is SMNVEV (reference sequence). The V and J ends lost 5 bases and 4 bases, in that order; junction bases with no gene match: 6. The CDR3 runs to 15 residues. The CDR3 nucleotides read TGTGCCAGCAGTCCCAGACTAGCGGGAGTTTACGAGCAGTACTTC. Its translation is CASSPRLAGVYEQYF.

The chain combines TRBV6-4 with TRBJ2-1, with a possible D match to TRBD2 (5 bases). Trimming removed 6 bases from V and 9 bases from J, with 15 bases in between. Germline V gives CDR1 MRHNA, CDR2 SNTAGT. This CDR3 is 13 amino acids long. Here the CDR3 DNA reads TGTGCCAGCAGCCGGGCCCTAGAGGGTGAGCAGTTCTTC. Its translation: CASSRALEGEQFF.

The V gene is TRBV5-1, the J gene TRBJ2-2; D unresolved. CDR1 and CDR2 from the germline V gene are SGHRS and YFSETQ. The CDR3 covers 15 residues. Trimming took off 7 bases at V and 2 bases at J, with 15 bases between the two ends. CDR3 protein: CASAWIFKNTGELFF. The CDR3 DNA reads as TGCGCCAGCGCTTGGATATTTAAAAACACCGGGGAGCTGTTTTTT.

The chain links TRBV5-5 to TRBJ2-7; the D call may be TRBD1 or TRBD2 (5 bases each). In germline, CDR1 is SGHKS, CDR2 YYEKEE (reference sequence). The V gene lost 4 bases and the J gene lost 1 base, with 12 bases spanning the gap. The CDR3 is 14 residues long. The CDR3 spells CASSLRDGSYEQYF. The CDR3, as DNA: TGTGCCAGCAGCCTCCGGGACGGGTCCTACGAGCAGTACTTC.

V gene TRBV2 combines with J gene TRBJ1-1; D unresolved. The CDR3 has 13 residues. Trimming removed 1 base from V and 5 bases from J, with 8 bases in between. The V gene's germline CDR1 is SNHLY and CDR2 FYNNEI. The CDR3 region is CASSEELWTEAFF. The CDR3 DNA follows: TGTGCCAGCAGTGAAGAGTTATGGACTGAAGCTTTCTTT.

The rearrangement links TRBV15 to TRBJ1-1; D remains unclear. Germline V lookup: CDR1 LNHNV, CDR2 YYDKDF (reference sequence). Trimming removed 5 bases at V and 4 bases at J, with 14 bases between. The CDR3 spans 14 residues. In DNA form, the CDR3 reads TGTGCCACCAGCCCCCGGGGAGGTGGCACTGAAGCTTTCTTT. Encoded protein: CATSPRGGGTEAFF.